The next 6 T cell receptor beta chains were all read from a single sample in a study of beta chain features in type 1 diabetes. The whole isolated RNA underwent reverse transcription, so sequencing captured expressed TCRB transcripts. Clones were read by immunoSEQ multiplex PCR, and TCRdb kept only the in-frame ones, dropping some. The sample contains roughly 230,000 clones, 11% of which appear only once. Findings and caveats of the study: TCRB CDR3s from Type 1 diabetes patients were moderately but significantly shorter in all four CD4+ subsets.

These receptors' antigens are unknown. The specimen sequenced was naive CD4+ T cells from blood. Receptor source: a man in his thirties or forties with type 1 diabetes.

This clone came up once. This sequence joins TRBV7-2 and TRBJ1-1; D unresolved. This CDR3 has 15 amino acids. Trimming left V 1 base short and J 0 bases short, with 9 bases between. CDR1 is SGHTA and CDR2 is FQGNSA in the germline V gene. CDR3 sequence reads: CASSLVAQVNTEAFF. DNA for the CDR3: TGTGCCAGCAGCTTAGTAGCGCAGGTGAACACTGAAGCTTTCTTT.

This clone was seen more than once but under ten times. This chain uses TRBV9 with TRBJ2-1, with 7 bases fitting TRBD1. Per the germline V gene, CDR1 is SGDLS and CDR2 is YYNGEE. The V gene end was trimmed by 4 bases and the J gene end by 2 bases; junction bases not matched to a gene: 6. The CDR3 covers 15 residues. The CDR3 sequence: CASSLLTGPYNEQFF. The CDR3 DNA reads TGTGCCAGCAGCCTACTGACAGGGCCCTACAATGAGCAGTTCTTC.

The chain has TRBV29-1 and TRBJ2-7; possible D gene TRBD1, 8 bases. Germline CDR1 reads SQVTM; CDR2 reads ANQGSEA. This CDR3 has 14 amino acids. V lost 7 bases to trimming and J lost 1 base, with 17 bases between them. The CDR3 DNA sequence: TGCAGCGGCACAGGGGGGGTGGGGTCCTACGAGCAGTACTTC. It encodes CSGTGGVGSYEQYF.

This clone was recorded a few times. This rearrangement joins TRBV28 to TRBJ1-1, with 8 bases matching TRBD1. The junction had 8 bases not matched to a gene; V was cut back by 3 bases and J by 5 bases. The germline gives CDR1 MDHEN, CDR2 SYDVKM. The CDR3 runs 15 residues. The CDR3 is CASSFYDRGRTEAFF. The DNA of the CDR3 is TGTGCCAGCAGTTTCTATGACAGGGGCCGGACTGAAGCTTTCTTT.

The V gene is TRBV5-1, the J gene TRBJ2-2; 10 bases agree with TRBD1. The CDR3 runs to 17 residues. V was pared by 0 bases and J by 5 bases, with 7 bases of the junction left unmatched. The V gene's germline CDR1 is SGHRS and CDR2 YFSETQ. Here the CDR3 reads CASSLAGTGVVTGELFF. As DNA, the CDR3 is TGCGCCAGCAGCTTGGCCGGGACAGGGGTTGTTACCGGGGAGCTGTTTTTT.

This clone was seen more than once but under ten times. The V and J genes are TRBV7-9 and TRBJ2-5; D is undetermined. The ends were cut back, 7 bases at V and 2 bases at J, with 5 bases in the middle. CDR3 length equals 11 residues. The germline V gene has CDR1 SEHNR and CDR2 FQNEAQ (reference sequence). CDR3 in amino acids: CASTVQETQYF. The CDR3 DNA follows: TGTGCCAGCACCGTACAAGAGACCCAGTACTTC.